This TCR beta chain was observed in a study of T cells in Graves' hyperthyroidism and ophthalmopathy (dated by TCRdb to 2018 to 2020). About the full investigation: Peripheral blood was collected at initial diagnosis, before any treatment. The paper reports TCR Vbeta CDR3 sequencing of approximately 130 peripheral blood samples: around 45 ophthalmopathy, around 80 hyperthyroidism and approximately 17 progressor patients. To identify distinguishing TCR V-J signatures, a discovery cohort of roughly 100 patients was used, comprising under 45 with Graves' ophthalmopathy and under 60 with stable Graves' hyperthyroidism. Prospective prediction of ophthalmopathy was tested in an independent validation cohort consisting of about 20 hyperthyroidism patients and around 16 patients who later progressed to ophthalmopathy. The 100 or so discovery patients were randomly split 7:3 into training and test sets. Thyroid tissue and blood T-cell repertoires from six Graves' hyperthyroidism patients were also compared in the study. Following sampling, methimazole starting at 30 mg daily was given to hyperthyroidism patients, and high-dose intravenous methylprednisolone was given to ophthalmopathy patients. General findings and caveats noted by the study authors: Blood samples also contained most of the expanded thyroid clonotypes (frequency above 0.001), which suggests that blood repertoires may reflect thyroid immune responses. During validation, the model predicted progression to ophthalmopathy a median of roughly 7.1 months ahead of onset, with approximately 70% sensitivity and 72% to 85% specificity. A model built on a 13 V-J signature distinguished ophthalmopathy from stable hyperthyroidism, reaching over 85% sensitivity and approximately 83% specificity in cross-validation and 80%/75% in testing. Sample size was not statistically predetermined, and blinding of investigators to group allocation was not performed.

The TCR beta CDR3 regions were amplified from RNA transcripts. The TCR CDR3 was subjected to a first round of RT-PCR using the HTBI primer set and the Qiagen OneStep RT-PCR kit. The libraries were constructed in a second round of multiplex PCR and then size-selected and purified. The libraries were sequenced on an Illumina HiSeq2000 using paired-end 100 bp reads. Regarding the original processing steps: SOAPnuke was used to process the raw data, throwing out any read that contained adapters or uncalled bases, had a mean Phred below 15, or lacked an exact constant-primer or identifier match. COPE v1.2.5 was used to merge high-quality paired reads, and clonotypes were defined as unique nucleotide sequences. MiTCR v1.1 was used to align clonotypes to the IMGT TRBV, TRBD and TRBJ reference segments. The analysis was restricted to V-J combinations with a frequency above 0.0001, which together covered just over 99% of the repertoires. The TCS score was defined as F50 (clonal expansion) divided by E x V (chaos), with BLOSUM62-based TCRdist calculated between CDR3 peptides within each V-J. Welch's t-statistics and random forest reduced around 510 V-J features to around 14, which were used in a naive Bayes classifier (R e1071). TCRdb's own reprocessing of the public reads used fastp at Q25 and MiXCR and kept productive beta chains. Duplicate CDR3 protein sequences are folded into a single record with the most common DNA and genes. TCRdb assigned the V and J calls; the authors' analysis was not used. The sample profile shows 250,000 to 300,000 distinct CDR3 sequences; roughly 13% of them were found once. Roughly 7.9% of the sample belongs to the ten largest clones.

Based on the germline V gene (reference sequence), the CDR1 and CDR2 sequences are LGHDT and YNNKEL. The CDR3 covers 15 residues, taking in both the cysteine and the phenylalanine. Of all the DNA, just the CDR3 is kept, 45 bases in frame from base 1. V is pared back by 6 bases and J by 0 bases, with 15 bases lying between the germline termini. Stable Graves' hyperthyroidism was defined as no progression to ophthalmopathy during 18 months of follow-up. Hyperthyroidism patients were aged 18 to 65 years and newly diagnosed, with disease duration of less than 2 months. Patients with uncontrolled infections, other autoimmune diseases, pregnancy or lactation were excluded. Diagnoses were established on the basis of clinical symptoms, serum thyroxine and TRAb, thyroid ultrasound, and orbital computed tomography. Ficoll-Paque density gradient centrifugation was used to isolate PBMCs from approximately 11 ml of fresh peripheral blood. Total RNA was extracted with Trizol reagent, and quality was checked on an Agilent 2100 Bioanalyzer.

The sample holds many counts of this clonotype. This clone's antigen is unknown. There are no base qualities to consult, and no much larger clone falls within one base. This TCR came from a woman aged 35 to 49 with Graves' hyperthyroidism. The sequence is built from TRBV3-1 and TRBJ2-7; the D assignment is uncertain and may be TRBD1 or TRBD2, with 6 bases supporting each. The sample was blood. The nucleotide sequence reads TGTGCCAGCAGTCCCATGGGGGGCGGCTCCTACGAGCAGTACTTC. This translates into CASSPMGGGSYEQYF.